This is a list of T cell receptor beta chains from one sample in a study of blood T cell repertoires in COVID-19. Only in-frame clones appear in the TCRdb table, and some are missing; sequencing was by immunoSEQ multiplex PCR. The data show about 190,000 clones, approximately 84% seen once. The sample taken for sequencing was PBMCs or T cells enriched from blood (not recorded which). The source is a woman in her thirties who had recovered from COVID-19. The CDR3 runs from the conserved cysteine through the conserved F or W. The D gene is left open where the match is weak. The size field is filled for only some rows; it gives once, few, many or a size class.

d_call: .; j_call: TRBJ2-3; cdr3_length: 15; v_call: TRBV5-1; clone_size: once; cdr3_nt: TGCGCCAGCAGAGGGCCCCGGGGGAGCACAGATACGCAGTATTTT; cdr3_aa: CASRGPRGSTDTQYF
d_call: .; j_call: TRBJ2-1; cdr3_length: 14; v_call: TRBV6-5; clone_size: .; cdr3_nt: TGTGCCAGCAGCCTCGGGGGTGGTCACAATGAGCAGTTCTTC; cdr3_aa: CASSLGGGHNEQFF
d_call: .; j_call: TRBJ2-5; cdr3_length: 13; v_call: TRBV30; clone_size: .; cdr3_nt: TGTGCCTGGACCAGGGTTCCGACGGAGACCCAGTACTTC; cdr3_aa: CAWTRVPTETQYF
d_call: .; j_call: TRBJ2-1; cdr3_length: 13; v_call: TRBV2; clone_size: .; cdr3_nt: TGTGCCAGCAGGGCCCGTTCCTACAATGAGCAGTTCTTC; cdr3_aa: CASRARSYNEQFF
d_call: TRBD2; j_call: TRBJ2-5; cdr3_length: 18; v_call: TRBV4-2; clone_size: once; cdr3_nt: TGTGCCAGCAGCCAAGATGGGACTAGCGGGAGTTGGGGAGAGACCCAGTACTTC; cdr3_aa: CASSQDGTSGSWGETQYF
d_call: TRBD1; j_call: TRBJ1-6; cdr3_length: 14; v_call: TRBV5-1; clone_size: .; cdr3_nt: TGCGCCAGCAGCGGACAGGGACCTAATTCACCCCTCCACTTT; cdr3_aa: CASSGQGPNSPLHF
d_call: .; j_call: TRBJ1-2; cdr3_length: 12; v_call: TRBV5-4; clone_size: .; cdr3_nt: TGTGCCAGCAGCTTCCAGGGAGGTGGCTACACCTTC; cdr3_aa: CASSFQGGGYTF
d_call: TRBD1; j_call: TRBJ1-2; cdr3_length: 12; v_call: TRBV28; clone_size: once; cdr3_nt: TGTGCCAGCTGGACAGGGGGAATTGGCTACACCTTC; cdr3_aa: CASWTGGIGYTF
d_call: .; j_call: TRBJ1-2; cdr3_length: 11; v_call: TRBV27; clone_size: .; cdr3_nt: TGTGCCAGCACCGGGGGCTATGGCTACACCTTC; cdr3_aa: CASTGGYGYTF
d_call: TRBD1; j_call: TRBJ1-1; cdr3_length: 15; v_call: TRBV11-3; clone_size: .; cdr3_nt: TGTGCCAGCAGCCCCGGGGGACAGGGGAACACTGAAGCTTTCTTT; cdr3_aa: CASSPGGQGNTEAFF
d_call: .; j_call: TRBJ1-5; cdr3_length: 14; v_call: TRBV7-2; clone_size: .; cdr3_nt: TGTGCCAGCAGCTCAAGGGGGGGCAGTCAGCCCCAGCATTTT; cdr3_aa: CASSSRGGSQPQHF
d_call: TRBD1; j_call: TRBJ2-6; cdr3_length: 19; v_call: TRBV4-1; clone_size: few; cdr3_nt: TGCGCCAGCAGCATCCGGCCGGGACAGGGGGCAACTGGGGCCAACGTCCTGACTTTC; cdr3_aa: CASSIRPGQGATGANVLTF
d_call: .; j_call: TRBJ2-3; cdr3_length: 14; v_call: TRBV5-1; clone_size: .; cdr3_nt: TGCGCCAGCAGCTTGGAGGCGGCTACAGATACGCAGTATTTT; cdr3_aa: CASSLEAATDTQYF
d_call: .; j_call: TRBJ2-3; cdr3_length: 14; v_call: TRBV4-2; clone_size: .; cdr3_nt: TGTGCCAGCAGCCCCAGGGGCAGCACAGATACGCAGTATTTT; cdr3_aa: CASSPRGSTDTQYF
d_call: TRBD2; j_call: TRBJ2-3; cdr3_length: 15; v_call: TRBV5-1; clone_size: few; cdr3_nt: TGCGCCAGCAGCTTCTTTAGCGGGGTGGCAGATACGCAGTATTTT; cdr3_aa: CASSFFSGVADTQYF
d_call: TRBD1; j_call: TRBJ1-5; cdr3_length: 16; v_call: TRBV5-6; clone_size: .; cdr3_nt: TGTGCCAGCAGCTTGCGGATGGGACAGACCAATCAGCCCCAGCATTTT; cdr3_aa: CASSLRMGQTNQPQHF
d_call: .; j_call: TRBJ1-2; cdr3_length: 16; v_call: TRBV7-8; clone_size: .; cdr3_nt: TGTGCCAGCAGCCCCGGGGGGGCAGGGTTGGACTATGGCTACACCTTC; cdr3_aa: CASSPGGAGLDYGYTF
d_call: TRBD1; j_call: TRBJ1-2; cdr3_length: 15; v_call: TRBV28; clone_size: .; cdr3_nt: TGTGCCAGCAGTGCTCAGGGGGACTGGAACTATGGCTACACCTTC; cdr3_aa: CASSAQGDWNYGYTF
d_call: TRBD1; j_call: TRBJ1-2; cdr3_length: 14; v_call: TRBV10-3; clone_size: .; cdr3_nt: TGTGCCATCAGTGAAGGACAGGGAGGCCTTGGCTACACCTTC; cdr3_aa: CAISEGQGGLGYTF
d_call: TRBD2; j_call: TRBJ2-4; cdr3_length: 15; v_call: TRBV11-2; clone_size: .; cdr3_nt: TGTGCCAGCAGCTTACGACTAGCGGGAGCCACCATTCAGTACTTC; cdr3_aa: CASSLRLAGATIQYF
d_call: TRBD1; j_call: TRBJ1-5; cdr3_length: 22; v_call: TRBV28; clone_size: .; cdr3_nt: TGTGCCAGCAGTTTGTTTCCCGAAGACGAGGGACAGGGAAAAACAAGCAATCAGCCCCAGCATTTT; cdr3_aa: CASSLFPEDEGQGKTSNQPQHF
d_call: .; j_call: TRBJ2-3; cdr3_length: 16; v_call: TRBV11-2; clone_size: .; cdr3_nt: TGTGCCAGCAGCGCCCTCAGGGTATCCCTCACAGATACGCAGTATTTT; cdr3_aa: CASSALRVSLTDTQYF
d_call: TRBD1; j_call: TRBJ2-7; cdr3_length: 13; v_call: TRBV29-1; clone_size: .; cdr3_nt: TGCAGCGCCCGGGACAGGATGACCTCCGAGCAGTACTTC; cdr3_aa: CSARDRMTSEQYF
d_call: TRBD1; j_call: TRBJ2-7; cdr3_length: 18; v_call: TRBV27; clone_size: once; cdr3_nt: TGTGCCAGCAGTTTTTTGGACAGGGGCCCCCTATCCTCCTACGAGCAGTACTTC; cdr3_aa: CASSFLDRGPLSSYEQYF
d_call: TRBD1; j_call: TRBJ2-2; cdr3_length: 13; v_call: TRBV19; clone_size: few; cdr3_nt: TGTGCCAAACTCAGGGGGATCGCCGGGGAGCTGTTTTTT; cdr3_aa: CAKLRGIAGELFF
d_call: .; j_call: TRBJ1-3; cdr3_length: 14; v_call: TRBV5-1; clone_size: .; cdr3_nt: TGCGCCAGCAGCGAACAGGGTTTCGCTTCCACCATATATTTT; cdr3_aa: CASSEQGFASTIYF
d_call: TRBD1; j_call: TRBJ2-7; cdr3_length: 14; v_call: TRBV7-2; clone_size: .; cdr3_nt: TGTGCCAGCAGCTCCAGACAGGGGCTATTCGAGCAGTACTTC; cdr3_aa: CASSSRQGLFEQYF
d_call: TRBD1; j_call: TRBJ2-2; cdr3_length: 19; v_call: TRBV5-5; clone_size: .; cdr3_nt: TGTGCCAGCAGCTTGGCCGAAAAATCCCGGGACAGGGAGGGCGGGGAGCTGTTTTTT; cdr3_aa: CASSLAEKSRDREGGELFF